The 8 T cell receptor beta chains below all came from one sample that was sequenced in a study of OX40 agonist ivuxolimab in advanced cancers. Sequenced by immunoSEQ multiplex PCR; TCRdb stores in-frame clones only, minus some. Here the sample spans some 80,000 clones, about 82% being singletons. Sequencing was performed on CD4+ or CD8+ T cells sorted from blood, taken in a trial of the OX40 agonist ivuxolimab. These receptors were collected from an adult with an advanced solid tumor such as melanoma, head and neck, liver or kidney cancer.

The chain recombines TRBV23-1 with TRBJ1-4; TRBD1 is a possible D gene (5 bases). TRBV23-1 falls under the ORF class, with uncertain function. This CDR3 has 18 amino acids. The V and J ends lost 5 bases and 5 bases respectively, with 24 bases between them. This CDR3 reads CASSVGQFPRDGNEKLFF. The CDR3 DNA follows: TGCGCCAGCAGTGTAGGCCAATTCCCCCGGGACGGAAATGAAAAACTGTTTTTT.

The J gene is TRBJ2-2, the V gene TRBV6-4, with no clear D. The germline V and J ends were trimmed by 4 bases and 2 bases, with 5 bases remaining between them. The germline CDR1 and CDR2 sequences are MRHNA and SNTAGT. This CDR3 contains 13 residues. The CDR3 loop reads CASSVTNTGELFF. Here the CDR3 DNA reads TGTGCCAGCAGTGTAACTAACACCGGGGAGCTGTTTTTT.

The chain recombines TRBV30 with TRBJ2-3; D possibly corresponds to TRBD1 (7 bases). Germline CDR1 GTSNPN, CDR2 SVGIG (reference sequence). This CDR3 is 16 amino acids long. Trimming left V 1 base short and J 0 bases short, with 14 bases between. The CDR3 DNA reads as TGTGCCTGGAGTGGCGGGACAGCATCTAGCACAGATACGCAGTATTTT. Encoded protein: CAWSGGTASSTDTQYF.

V usage is TRBV6-5 and J usage is TRBJ1-2; D ambiguous. V was pared by 7 bases and J by 8 bases, with 17 bases between. The germline V gene has CDR1 MNHEY and CDR2 SVGAGI. This CDR3 is 13 amino acids long. The CDR3 sequence is CASTVGGSEGYTF. The CDR3 DNA reads TGTGCCAGCACGGTAGGAGGCTCGGAAGGCTACACCTTC.

V and J are TRBV4-3 and TRBJ1-2; 7 bases are shared with TRBD1. This CDR3 spans 17 amino acids. Trimming at V came to 3 bases and at J to 3 bases, leaving 13 bases not matched to a gene. Looked up from germline, CDR1 is LGHNA and CDR2 is YSLEER. The CDR3 loop reads CASSHDWEGASDYGYTF. CDR3 coding DNA: TGCGCCAGCAGCCACGATTGGGAGGGGGCTAGCGACTATGGCTACACCTTC.

On this clone itself: The sample contains more than one DNA sequence encoding this CDR3. The rearrangement uses TRBV4-3 and TRBJ2-7; 7 bases fit TRBD2. This CDR3 has 15 residues. CDR1 and CDR2 from the germline V gene are LGHNA and YSLEER. V lost 1 base, J lost 0 bases, and 3 bases stayed unmatched. In DNA, the CDR3 is TGCGCCAGCAGCCAAGTTGGCGGGAGCTCCTACGAGCAGTACTTC. Translated, it gives CASSQVGGSSYEQYF.

The J gene is TRBJ2-3, the V gene TRBV11-3; TRBD2 aligns across 11 bases. Germline trimming cut 1 base from V and 2 bases from J; bases unmatched to any gene: 2. Germline CDR1 reads SGHNT; CDR2 reads YENEEA. The CDR3 has 16 residues. The CDR3 bases are TGTGCCAGCAGCTTAGGACTAGCGGGGAACACAGATACGCAGTATTTT. This sequence encodes CASSLGLAGNTDTQYF.

V is TRBV28 and J is TRBJ1-2; unclear D gene. Germline loops: CDR1 MDHEN, CDR2 SYDVKM. The CDR3 runs 12 residues. V lost 5 bases to trimming and J lost 8 bases, with 12 bases between them. The CDR3 region has the DNA TGTGCCAGCAGTAACAACCTCGCCGGCTACACCTTC. Translation gives CASSNNLAGYTF.